Below, 2 T cell receptor beta chains from the same sample are listed, as sequenced in a study of blood T cell repertoires in COVID-19. Sequencing used immunoSEQ multiplex PCR; TCRdb keeps in-frame clones, though not all of them. This sample has some 110,000 clones; more than 75% occur once, and the top ten carry roughly 7.9%. Sequences were obtained from peripheral blood. These TCRs come from a man aged 65-85 years with acute or convalescent COVID-19.

The genes are TRBV5-5 and TRBJ2-1; TRBD2 is a possible D gene (5 bases). Germline V gene sequence: CDR1 SGHKS, CDR2 YYEKEE (reference sequence). The V gene lost 2 bases and the J gene lost 0 bases, with 9 bases spanning the gap. CDR3 length: 15 amino acids. DNA for the CDR3: TGTGCCAGCAGCTTACGGGGTAGCTCCTACAATGAGCAGTTCTTC. The encoded protein is CASSLRGSSYNEQFF.

This clone was counted a single time. CDR3 protein: CATSRELYRGPSSYNSPLHF. As DNA, the CDR3 is TGTGCCACCAGCAGAGAACTTTACAGGGGCCCGAGCTCCTATAATTCACCCCTCCACTTT. The V and J genes are TRBV15 and TRBJ1-6; 7 nucleotides align to TRBD1. There are 20 residues in the CDR3. Germline lookup yields CDR1 LNHNV and CDR2 YYDKDF (reference sequence). V shed 0 bases, J shed 0 bases, and the junction held 11 bases outside the gene matches.